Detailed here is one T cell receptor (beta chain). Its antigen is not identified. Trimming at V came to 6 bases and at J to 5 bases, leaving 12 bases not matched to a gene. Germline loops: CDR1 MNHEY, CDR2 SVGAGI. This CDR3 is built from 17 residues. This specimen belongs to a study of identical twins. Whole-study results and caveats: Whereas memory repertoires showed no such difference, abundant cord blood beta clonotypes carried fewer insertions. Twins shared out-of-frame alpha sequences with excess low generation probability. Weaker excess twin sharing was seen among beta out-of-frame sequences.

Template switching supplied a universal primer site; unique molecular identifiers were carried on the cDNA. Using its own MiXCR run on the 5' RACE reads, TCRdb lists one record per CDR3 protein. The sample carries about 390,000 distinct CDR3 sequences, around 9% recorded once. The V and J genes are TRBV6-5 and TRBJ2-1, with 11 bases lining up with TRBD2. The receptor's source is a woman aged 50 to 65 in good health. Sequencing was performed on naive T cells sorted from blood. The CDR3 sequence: CASRPVAGGHPHNEQFF. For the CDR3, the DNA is TGTGCCAGCAGGCCGGTAGCGGGAGGGCATCCTCACAATGAGCAGTTCTTC.